This TCR beta chain was documented in a study of blood T cell repertoires in COVID-19. Across the study: The analysed material was cDNA or gDNA that came from T cells, B-cell-depleted T cells, or PBMCs.

From germline, CDR1 is LGHNA and CDR2 YSLEER. This CDR3 is built from 16 residues. Trimming cost V 0 bases and J 2 bases, with 11 bases left between them. In the original analysis: Amplification of reference gene primers was used by the study to estimate nucleated cell counts. Assay: immunoSEQ multiplex PCR; the TCRdb copy retains only in-frame clones and omits some. The D gene and trimming were derived from the DNA, and the V and J assignments and clone size from that table. Of about 110,000 clones in the sample, 70% to 90% were seen once. The chain joins TRBV4-3 to TRBJ1-5; D perhaps matches TRBD1 (6 bases). This TCR derives from a human donor in a cohort sampled during active COVID-19. Sample: peripheral blood. CDR3 region: CASSQDRGHGNQPQHF. The CDR3 nucleotides read TGCGCCAGCAGCCAAGACAGGGGACACGGCAATCAGCCCCAGCATTTT.